Listed here are 10 T cell receptor beta chains from one sample, sequenced in a study of cytomegalovirus exposure and HLA in healthy donors. PCR involved 60 Vbeta and 13 Jbeta primers. The assay was immunoSEQ multiplex PCR, and TCRdb's table has in-frame clones only and misses some. The data show under 200,000 clones, with roughly four fifths seen just once and more than 0.4% held by the top ten. Sequenced sample: PBMCs. These receptors were obtained from a woman aged 45-65 years in good health and CMV-seronegative.

This chain links TRBV5-1 with TRBJ1-4; D unresolved. V was shortened by 0 bases and J by 8 bases, with 8 bases between the two germline ends. The germline gives CDR1 SGHRS, CDR2 YFSETQ. The CDR3 is 13 residues long. The CDR3 loop reads CASSLDPGEKLFF. CDR3 nucleotide sequence: TGCGCCAGCAGCTTGGATCCGGGAGAAAAACTGTTTTTT. Full variable domain (missing parts from reference TRBV5-1 and TRBJ1-4): KAGVTQTPRYLIKTRGQQVTLSCSPISGHRSVSWYQQTPGQGLQFLFEYFSETQRNKGNFPGRFSGRQFSNSRSEMNVSTLELGDSALYLCASSLDPGEKLFFGSGTQLSVL.

The V and J genes are TRBV10-3 and TRBJ2-1; D is undetermined. V lost 10 bases to trimming and J lost 4 bases, with 20 bases between them. Germline CDR1 and CDR2: ENHRY and SYGVKD. The CDR3 consists of 15 residues. This CDR3 reads CARGDVTQLYNEQFF. DNA for the CDR3: TGTGCCAGAGGAGACGTGACTCAACTATACAATGAGCAGTTCTTC.

This rearrangement joins TRBV7-3 to TRBJ2-2; D might be TRBD1 (7 bases). CDR1 and CDR2 from the germline V gene are SGHTA and FQGTGA. V was cut by 5 bases and J by 0 bases, with 10 bases left in between. The CDR3 extends over 15 amino acids. CDR3 DNA sequence: TGTGCCAGCAGCCCAGGGGGGCCGAACACCGGGGAGCTGTTTTTT. Amino acid sequence: CASSPGGPNTGELFF. The entire variable domain, with the rest obtained from reference TRBV7-3 and TRBJ2-2, is as follows: GAGVSQTPSNKVTEKGKYVELRCDPISGHTALYWYRQSLGQGPEFLIYFQGTGAADDSGLPNDRFFAVRPEGSVSTLKIQRTERGDSAVYLCASSPGGPNTGELFFGEGSRLTVL.

This clone turned up a few times. The chain couples TRBV7-6 to TRBJ1-5, with TRBD1 identical over 8 bases. Germline values: CDR1 SGHVS, CDR2 FNYEAQ. Trimming at V came to 5 bases and at J to 4 bases, leaving 4 bases not matched to a gene. CDR3 length: 14 amino acids. DNA of the CDR3: TGTGCCAGCAGCCGGGGGACAGGAAATCAGCCCCAGCATTTT. This sequence encodes CASSRGTGNQPQHF.

The rearrangement joins TRBV28 to TRBJ1-3; TRBD1 matches at 9 bases. The CDR3 sequence is 14 residues long. The germline V gene has CDR1 MDHEN and CDR2 SYDVKM. The ends lost 9 bases at V and 0 bases at J; junction bases unmatched: 3. DNA of the CDR3: TGTGCCAGTAAGACAGGGGGCTCTGGAAACACCATATATTTT. This codes for CASKTGGSGNTIYF. The whole variable domain, filled in from reference TRBV28 and TRBJ1-3, reads DVKVTQSSRYLVKRTGEKVFLECVQDMDHENMFWYRQDPGLGLRLIYFSYDVKMKEKGDIPEGYSVSREKKERFSLILESASTNQTSMYLCASKTGGSGNTIYFGEGSWLTVV.

V usage is TRBV19 and J usage is TRBJ2-1, with 9 bases identical to TRBD2. Germline V CDR1 and CDR2: LNHDA, SQIVND (reference sequence). This CDR3 is 15 amino acids long. After removal of 5 bases from V and 4 bases from J, the junction contained 6 bases not matched to a gene. Here the CDR3 DNA reads TGTGCCAGTAGTTCGACTAGCGGAATATACAATGAGCAGTTCTTC. This encodes CASSSTSGIYNEQFF. The full variable domain, in which reference TRBV19 and TRBJ2-1 provide the parts outside the CDR3, is DGGITQSPKYLFRKEGQNVTLSCEQNLNHDAMYWYRQDPGQGLRLIYYSQIVNDFQKGDIAEGYSVSREKKESFPLTVTSAQKNPTAFYLCASSSTSGIYNEQFFGPGTRLTVL.

The genes are TRBV2 and TRBJ1-5; D unresolved. Trimming cost V 8 bases and J 4 bases, with 6 bases left between them. This CDR3 comprises 11 residues. Germline loops: CDR1 SNHLY, CDR2 FYNNEI. CDR3 in DNA: TGTGCCAGCGGCTGGAATCAGCCCCAGCATTTT. Encoded protein: CASGWNQPQHF.

This clone has just one count. The chain couples TRBV5-1 to TRBJ1-2; the match to TRBD1 covers 8 bases. This CDR3 has 12 amino acids. After removal of 2 bases from V and 13 bases from J, the junction contained 7 bases not matched to a gene. Germline V gives CDR1 SGHRS, CDR2 YFSETQ. The CDR3 spells CASSFQGADSTF. The CDR3 DNA sequence: TGCGCCAGCAGCTTCCAGGGGGCAGACAGCACCTTC.

The J gene is TRBJ2-5, the V gene TRBV10-3; TRBD2 agrees at 7 bases. Germline CDR1 reads ENHRY; CDR2 reads SYGVKD. After removal of 0 bases from V and 1 base from J, the junction contained 2 bases not matched to a gene. CDR3 length: 15 amino acids. The DNA for the CDR3 is TGTGCCATCAGTGAGTCGGGGGGGTCCCAAGAGACCCAGTACTTC. Protein sequence: CAISESGGSQETQYF.

The chain is built from TRBV7-8 and TRBJ2-7; a weak D match, TRBD2 (6 bases). Trimming cost V 3 bases and J 6 bases, with 21 bases left between them. This CDR3 region has 16 residues. Germline CDR1 is SGHVS and CDR2 is FQNEAQ. CDR3 region: CASSLNIGGIASEQYF. The CDR3 region has the DNA TGTGCCAGCAGCTTGAACATTGGCGGGATAGCGAGCGAGCAGTACTTC.